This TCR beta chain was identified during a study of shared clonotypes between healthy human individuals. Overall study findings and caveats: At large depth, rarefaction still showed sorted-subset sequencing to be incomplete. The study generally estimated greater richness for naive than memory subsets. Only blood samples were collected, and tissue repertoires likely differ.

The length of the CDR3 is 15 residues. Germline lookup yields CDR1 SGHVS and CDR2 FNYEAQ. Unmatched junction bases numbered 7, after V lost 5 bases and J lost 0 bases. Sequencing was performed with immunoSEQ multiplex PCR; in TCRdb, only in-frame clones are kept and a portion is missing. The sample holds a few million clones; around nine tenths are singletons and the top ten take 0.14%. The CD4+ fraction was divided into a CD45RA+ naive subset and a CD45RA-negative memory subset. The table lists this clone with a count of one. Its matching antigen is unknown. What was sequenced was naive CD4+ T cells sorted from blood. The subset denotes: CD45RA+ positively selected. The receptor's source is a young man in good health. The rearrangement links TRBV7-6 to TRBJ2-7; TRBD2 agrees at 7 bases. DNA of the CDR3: TGTGCCAGCAGCCGCCTAGCGGCGGGCTCCTACGAGCAGTACTTC. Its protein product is CASSRLAAGSYEQYF. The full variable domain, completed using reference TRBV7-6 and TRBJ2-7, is GAGVSQSPRYKVTKRGQDVALRCDPISGHVSLYWYRQALGQGPEFLTYFNYEAQQDKSGLPNDRFSAERPEGSISTLTIQRTEQRDSAMYRCASSRLAAGSYEQYFGPGTRLTVT.